Listed here is a single T cell receptor beta chain. Other DNA sequences within the sample encode an identical CDR3. This CDR3 spans 13 amino acids. Germline V gene sequence: CDR1 ENHRY, CDR2 SYGVKD. V lost 0 bases, J lost 2 bases, and 5 bases lay in between. The table came from immunoSEQ multiplex PCR; TCRdb's copy has only in-frame clones and leaves some out. The sample holds 2 million to 3 million clones, approximately 90% seen once. This record belongs to a study of shared clonotypes between healthy human individuals. The receptor was derived from a man younger than 35 in good health. The specimen sequenced was naive CD4+ T cells sorted from blood. Specified subset: CD45RA+ positively selected. V and J are TRBV10-3 and TRBJ2-7, with unresolved D. The CDR3 is CAISESGAYEQYF. Written as DNA, the CDR3 is TGTGCCATCAGTGAGTCCGGCGCCTACGAGCAGTACTTC.